A few counts support the clone carrying this T cell receptor (beta chain). The antigen remains undetermined. The PCR ran on 60 Vbeta and 13 Jbeta primers. Per the original data handling: In a later analysis, of some 80 million unique beta chains, about 11 million appeared in at least two donors. Using immunoSEQ multiplex PCR, the repertoire was profiled, and TCRdb retains in-frame clones only, with some absent. From that table come the V and J calls and clone size; the DNA was used to work out D and trimming. The table has approximately 110,000 clones, 76% seen once. These data come from a study of cytomegalovirus exposure and HLA in healthy donors. Germline values: CDR1 SGHDT, CDR2 YYEEEE. J lost 5 bases, V lost 6 bases, and 8 bases had no gene match. The length of the CDR3 is 16 residues. Whole-study results and caveats: About 87% or about 30% of the time was how often most TCR beta V segments were productive, according to an earlier analysis.

Sequencing was done on a sample of PBMCs. The V call is TRBV5-6, the J call TRBJ2-3; 14 nucleotides align to TRBD2. The source is a man aged 50 to 59 in good health and CMV-seronegative. Here the CDR3 DNA reads TGTGCCAGCATCTTTGGACTAGCGGGGGGAGAAGATACGCAGTATTTT. It translates to CASIFGLAGGEDTQYF. The full variable domain, rest sourced from reference TRBV5-6 and TRBJ2-3, is DAGVTQSPTHLIKTRGQQVTLRCSPKSGHDTVSWYQQALGQGPQFIFQYYEEEERQRGNFPDRFSGHQFPNYSSELNVNALLLGDSALYLCASIFGLAGGEDTQYFGPGTRLTVL.